The 8 T cell receptor beta chains in this list originate from one sample, sequenced in a study of siplizumab effects on memory and regulatory T cells. Repertoires were generated with immunoSEQ multiplex PCR, while TCRdb's copy carries only in-frame clones and drops some. The table shows roughly 14,000 clones, with 49% occurring only once. The mixed lymphocyte reaction cells underwent coculture at 37°C for 6 days. No cognate antigen is known for these TCRs. Sequenced sample: CFSE-low (dividing) CD4+ T cells sorted from an allogeneic mixed lymphocyte reaction. The source is a human donor in good health; the cells came from an allogeneic mixed lymphocyte reaction.

CDR3 nucleotide sequence: TGTGCCAGCGTTAGCGGGGGCTCCTACAATGAGCAGTTCTTC. This sequence encodes CASVSGGSYNEQFF. The V and J genes are TRBV28 and TRBJ2-1; TRBD2 agrees at 9 bases. This CDR3 spans 14 amino acids. The V segment lost 8 bases and the J segment 0 bases; nucleotides outside the gene matches: 2. Germline assignment: CDR1 MDHEN and CDR2 SYDVKM.

This clone is labeled medium-sized. The genes are TRBV27 and TRBJ1-2, with no clear D. Trimming removed 5 bases from V and 0 bases from J, with 7 bases in between. Per germline, CDR1 MNHEY and CDR2 SMNVEV (reference sequence). This CDR3 is built from 13 residues. The CDR3 DNA is TGTGCCAGCAGTGAAGGGTCTAACTATGGCTACACCTTC. Its translation is CASSEGSNYGYTF.

The chain carries TRBV30 and TRBJ1-1, with no clear D. Germline V gene sequence: CDR1 GTSNPN, CDR2 SVGIG (reference sequence). Trimming took 3 bases from V and 6 from J, leaving 14 bases between them. The CDR3 runs 13 residues. The CDR3 loop reads CAWRRRRGSEAFF. In DNA form, the CDR3 reads TGTGCCTGGAGGAGACGGCGCGGGTCTGAAGCTTTCTTT.

V usage is TRBV28 and J usage is TRBJ2-4; TRBD1 matches 8 bases. J was trimmed by 1 base and V by 4 bases; bases with no gene match: 6. Germline CDR1 is MDHEN and CDR2 is SYDVKM. This CDR3 comprises 16 residues. The CDR3 coding sequence is TGTGCCAGCAGTTCAGGGGGCTTTAGGGCCAAAAACATTCAGTACTTC. It specifies CASSSGGFRAKNIQYF.

The V call is TRBV5-1, the J call TRBJ1-1; a weak D match, TRBD1 (5 bases). Germline CDR1 SGHRS, CDR2 YFSETQ. The CDR3 loop spans 15 amino acids. V lost 1 base and J lost 6, with 16 bases in between. In DNA form, the CDR3 reads TGCGCCAGCAGCTTGAGTGGGGGTGGTTTGGCTGAAGCTTTCTTT. Translation gives CASSLSGGGLAEAFF.

The rearrangement uses TRBV29-1 and TRBJ1-3; D is ambiguous. Per the germline V gene, CDR1 is SQVTM and CDR2 is ANQGSEA. This CDR3 spans 11 amino acids. The V end lost 1 base, the J end lost 2 bases, and 0 bases lay between the germline ends. CDR3 nucleotide sequence: TGCAGCGTTGAAGCTGGAAACACCATATATTTT. The encoded protein is CSVEAGNTIYF. Variable domain in full (rest from reference TRBV29-1 and TRBJ1-3): SAVISQKPSRDICQRGTSLTIQCQVDSQVTMMFWYRQQPGQSLTLIATANQGSEATYESGFVIDKFPISRPNLTFSTLTVSNMSPEDSSIYLCSVEAGNTIYFGEGSWLTVV.

This rearrangement joins TRBV9 to TRBJ1-2; maybe TRBD1 (5 bases). CDR3 length equals 16 residues. Germline V gives CDR1 SGDLS, CDR2 YYNGEE. V dropped 2 bases and J dropped 6 bases, with 20 bases sitting between them. The CDR3 protein is CASSVKSGWGGDGYTF. CDR3 nucleotide sequence: TGTGCCAGCAGCGTTAAGTCTGGGTGGGGCGGAGATGGCTACACCTTC.

By sample share, this clone is medium-sized. J is TRBJ2-1 and V is TRBV10-3; no firm D call. The CDR3 covers 13 residues. V was shortened by 8 bases and J by 2 bases, with 10 bases between the two germline ends. Germline lookup yields CDR1 ENHRY and CDR2 SYGVKD. The CDR3 protein is CAIRPPPYNEQFF. CDR3 bases: TGTGCCATCCGACCACCGCCCTACAATGAGCAGTTCTTC.